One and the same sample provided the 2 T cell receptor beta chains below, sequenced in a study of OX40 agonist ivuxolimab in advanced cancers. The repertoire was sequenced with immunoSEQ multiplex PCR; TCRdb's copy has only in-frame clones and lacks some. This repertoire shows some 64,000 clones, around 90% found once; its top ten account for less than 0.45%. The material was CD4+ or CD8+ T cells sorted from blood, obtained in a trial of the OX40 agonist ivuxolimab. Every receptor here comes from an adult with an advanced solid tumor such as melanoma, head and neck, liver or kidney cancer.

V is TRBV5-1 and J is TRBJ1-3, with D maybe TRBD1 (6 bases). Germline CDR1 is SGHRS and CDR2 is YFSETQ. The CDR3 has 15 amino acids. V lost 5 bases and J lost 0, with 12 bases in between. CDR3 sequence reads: CASSSTGNSGNTIYF. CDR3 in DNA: TGCGCCAGCAGTTCTACAGGGAACTCTGGAAACACCATATATTTT.

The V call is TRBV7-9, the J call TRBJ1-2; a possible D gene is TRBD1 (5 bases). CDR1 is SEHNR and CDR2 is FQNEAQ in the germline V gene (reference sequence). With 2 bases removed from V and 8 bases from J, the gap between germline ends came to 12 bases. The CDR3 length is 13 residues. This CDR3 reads CASSLQGVRGYTF. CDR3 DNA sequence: TGTGCCAGCAGCTTACAGGGTGTAAGGGGCTACACCTTC.